The 7 T cell receptor beta chains listed next were all sequenced from one sample in a study of graft-versus-host responses after intestinal transplantation. TCRdb keeps only in-frame clones here, not all; method: immunoSEQ multiplex PCR. The repertoire consists of approximately 99,000 clones, with 91% occurring once and the leading ten covering roughly 0.17%. Their antigens are not known. This sample comprised unstimulated CD4+ T cells sorted from spleen or lymph node cells, obtained before transplant. These receptors originate from a human donor who was the organ donor for an intestinal transplant.

The chain links TRBV30 to TRBJ1-5, with a weak D call TRBD1 (5 bases). The CDR3 sequence is 15 residues long. Germline V CDR1 and CDR2: GTSNPN, SVGIG (reference sequence). V lost 0 bases to trimming and J lost 5 bases, with 14 bases between them. The CDR3 DNA reads TGTGCCTGGAGTGTAGCGGGGCGAAGCTATCAGCCCCAGCATTTT. This gives the protein CAWSVAGRSYQPQHF.

This rearrangement joins TRBV9 to TRBJ2-3, with no clear D. The CDR3 consists of 13 residues. Germline CDR1 reads SGDLS; CDR2 reads YYNGEE. The ends were cut back, 0 bases at V and 9 bases at J, with 11 bases in the middle. This CDR3 is CASSVARLSTQYF. CDR3 DNA sequence: TGTGCCAGCAGCGTAGCGCGACTTTCCACGCAGTATTTT.

The V call is TRBV9, the J call TRBJ2-3, with unresolved D. Trimming took off 5 bases at V and 3 bases at J, with 7 bases between the two ends. Looked up from germline, CDR1 is SGDLS and CDR2 is YYNGEE. CDR3 length equals 12 residues. The CDR3 is CASRGVTDTQYF. The CDR3 region has the DNA TGTGCCAGCAGAGGAGTAACAGATACGCAGTATTTT.

This clone was picked up a small number of times. V is TRBV5-8 and J is TRBJ1-5; 7 bases match TRBD1. Germline assignment: CDR1 SGHTS and CDR2 YDEGEE. This CDR3 contains 14 residues. The V gene end was trimmed by 4 bases and the J gene end by 3 bases; junction bases not matched to a gene: 4. The DNA for the CDR3 is TGTGCCAGCAGCGCTGGACAGGTCAATCAGCCCCAGCATTTT. This encodes CASSAGQVNQPQHF.

The genes are TRBV19 and TRBJ2-5; 7 bases fit TRBD1. Germline V gene lookup returns CDR1 LNHDA and CDR2 SQIVND (reference sequence). The CDR3 sequence is 16 residues long. The J segment lost 1 base and the V segment lost 3 bases, leaving 8 bases of the junction unmatched. For the CDR3, the DNA is TGTGCCAGTAGTATTCAGGGGGTAAGAATCCAAGAGACCCAGTACTTC. This codes for CASSIQGVRIQETQYF.

The genes are TRBV5-6 and TRBJ2-1, with 8 nucleotides matching TRBD2. V trimming: 0 bases; J trimming: 4 bases; junction bases outside the gene matches: 6. The CDR3 is 16 residues long. CDR1 and CDR2 (germline): SGHDT, YYEEEE. The CDR3 sequence: CASSLVWSGRYNEQFF. DNA for the CDR3: TGTGCCAGCAGCTTGGTCTGGAGCGGGAGATACAATGAGCAGTTCTTC. Full variable domain (remainder filled in from reference TRBV5-6 and TRBJ2-1): DAGVTQSPTHLIKTRGQQVTLRCSPKSGHDTVSWYQQALGQGPQFIFQYYEEEERQRGNFPDRFSGHQFPNYSSELNVNALLLGDSALYLCASSLVWSGRYNEQFFGPGTRLTVL.

In this sample, this clone turned up a few times. This rearrangement joins TRBV27 to TRBJ1-1; 7 nucleotides line up with TRBD1. Germline lookup yields CDR1 MNHEY and CDR2 SMNVEV (reference sequence). The CDR3 is 13 amino acids. V gave up 5 bases and J gave up 4 bases; unmatched junction bases: 4. The CDR3 here is CASSLQGFTEAFF. The CDR3 DNA follows: TGTGCCAGCAGTCTACAGGGGTTCACTGAAGCTTTCTTT.